This T cell receptor (beta chain) was captured in a study of cytomegalovirus exposure and HLA in healthy donors. Primers included in the PCR were 60 Vbeta and 13 Jbeta primers. Assay: immunoSEQ multiplex PCR; the TCRdb copy retains only in-frame clones and omits some. The sample holds about 110,000 clones, around two thirds seen once. The CDR3 length is 13 residues. With 1 base removed from V and 6 bases from J, the gap between germline ends came to 9 bases. CDR1 is SGHNT and CDR2 is YENEEA in the germline V gene. Sequencing was performed on PBMCs. The chain has TRBV11-3 and TRBJ1-2; D unclear. The TCR was taken from a young man in good health and CMV-seropositive. DNA for the CDR3: TGTGCCAGCAGCTTAGGATCAGATAATGGCTACACCTTC. Translating gives CASSLGSDNGYTF.